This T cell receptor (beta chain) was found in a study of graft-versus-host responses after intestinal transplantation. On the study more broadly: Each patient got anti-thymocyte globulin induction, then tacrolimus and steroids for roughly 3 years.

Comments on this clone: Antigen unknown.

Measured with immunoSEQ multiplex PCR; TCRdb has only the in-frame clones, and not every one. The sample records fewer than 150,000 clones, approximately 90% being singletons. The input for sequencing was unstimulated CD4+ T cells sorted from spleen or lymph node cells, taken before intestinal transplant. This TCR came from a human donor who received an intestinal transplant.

The CDR3 DNA follows: TGTGCCAGCAGTGAAATGGCTAACTATGGCTACACCTTC. It is translated as CASSEMANYGYTF. This chain joins TRBV2 and TRBJ1-2; unclear D gene. The CDR3 runs to 13 residues. The germline V and J ends were trimmed by 2 bases and 0 bases, with 4 bases remaining between them. Germline-derived CDR1 and CDR2 are SNHLY and FYNNEI.